Each of the 4 T cell receptor beta chains below was sequenced from the same sample in a study of T cells in Graves' hyperthyroidism and ophthalmopathy. Amplified TCR beta CDR3 regions derived from RNA transcripts. The HTBI primer set drove a first-round RT-PCR of the TCR CDR3. TCRdb itself ran the multiplex PCR reads through MiXCR, one entry per CDR3 protein. Among roughly 150,000 distinct CDR3 sequences listed, less than 10% were seen once. The specimen was blood. Every receptor here comes from a woman aged 18-30 years with Graves' hyperthyroidism that later progressed to Graves' ophthalmopathy.

This clonotype was recorded at least ten times. V and J are TRBV2 and TRBJ2-7; D may correspond to TRBD1 or TRBD2 (5 bases each). The V end lost 3 bases, the J end lost 6 bases, and 15 bases lay between the germline ends. The CDR3 extends over 14 amino acids. The germline V gene encodes CDR1 SNHLY and CDR2 FYNNEI. CDR3 protein: CASSDGTRLVEQYF. The CDR3 region has the DNA TGTGCCAGCAGTGACGGGACCAGGCTTGTCGAGCAGTACTTC.

This clonotype was observed a few times. Here the CDR3 reads CANPRGGGTEAFF. CDR3 DNA sequence: TGTGCCAACCCGCGAGGGGGTGGCACTGAAGCTTTCTTT. V and J are TRBV6-4 and TRBJ1-1; weak D call: TRBD1 (6 bases). V dropped 10 bases and J dropped 4 bases, with 16 bases sitting between them. Germline CDR1 reads MRHNA; CDR2 reads SNTAGT. The CDR3 is made up of 13 amino acids.

Many counts were recorded for this clonotype. The chain is built from TRBV27 and TRBJ2-3; D may be TRBD2 (5 bases). Germline V gene data show CDR1 as MNHEY and CDR2 as SMNVEV (reference sequence). The CDR3 totals 16 residues. With 0 bases removed from V and 2 bases from J, the gap between germline ends came to 12 bases. This chain's CDR3 is CASSLSSQRSTDTQYF. CDR3 coding DNA: TGTGCCAGCAGTTTATCCTCTCAGCGGTCCACAGATACGCAGTATTTT.

The chain uses TRBV5-8 and TRBJ2-7; no clear D gene. Looked up from germline, CDR1 is SGHTS and CDR2 is YDEGEE. This CDR3 has 14 amino acids. The V and J ends lost 5 bases and 2 bases respectively, with 14 bases between them. The CDR3 bases are TGTGCCAGCAGTTGGCCAATCAGGCCCTACGAGCAGTACTTC. Translation: CASSWPIRPYEQYF.